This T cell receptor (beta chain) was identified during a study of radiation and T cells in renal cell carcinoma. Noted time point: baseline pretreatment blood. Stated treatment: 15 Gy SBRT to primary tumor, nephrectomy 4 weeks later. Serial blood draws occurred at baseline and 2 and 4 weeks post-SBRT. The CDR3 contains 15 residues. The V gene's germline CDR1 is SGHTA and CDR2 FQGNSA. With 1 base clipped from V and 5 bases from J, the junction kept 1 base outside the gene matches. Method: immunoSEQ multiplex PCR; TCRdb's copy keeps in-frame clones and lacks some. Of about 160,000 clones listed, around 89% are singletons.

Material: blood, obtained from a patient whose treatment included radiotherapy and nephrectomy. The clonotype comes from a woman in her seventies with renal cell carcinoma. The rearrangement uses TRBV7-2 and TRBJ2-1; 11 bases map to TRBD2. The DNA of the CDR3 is TGTGCCAGCAGCTTAGTAGCGGGGGGGAACAATGAGCAGTTCTTC. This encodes CASSLVAGGNNEQFF.